This record covers a single T cell receptor (beta chain). Original handling: Researchers report that nucleated cell counts were estimated from reference gene primer amplification. Clones were sequenced by immunoSEQ multiplex PCR, and TCRdb holds only the in-frame ones, with some missing. V and J calls and clone size follow that table, whereas D and trimming were derived from the DNA. Counted here are roughly 130,000 clones, about 86% occurring once; the ten biggest clones make up roughly 3%. The sample is drawn from a study of blood T cell repertoires in COVID-19. For the study at large: The United States, Italy and Spain supplied acute and convalescent COVID-19 samples. PBMCs, B-cell-depleted T cells, or T cells provided the cDNA or gDNA that made up the material.

CDR3 length: 17 amino acids. CDR1 and CDR2 (germline): LGHNA, YNFKEQ. V was pared by 2 bases and J by 5 bases, with 12 bases of the junction left unmatched. The origin of this receptor is a woman of 80 years or more with acute or convalescent COVID-19. The sample taken for sequencing was peripheral blood. The chain is built from TRBV4-2 and TRBJ1-1; 9 nucleotides line up with TRBD1. The DNA for the CDR3 is TGTGCCAGCAGCCAATTCGGGCTCCGGGACAGGGAAACTGAAGCTTTCTTT. This encodes CASSQFGLRDRETEAFF.